A selection of T cell receptor beta chains follows, all from one sample in a study of graft-versus-host responses after intestinal transplantation. Sequenced by immunoSEQ multiplex PCR; TCRdb stores in-frame clones only, minus some. The sample consists of approximately 92,000 clones, over 80% of them appearing once. Antigens for these TCRs are unknown. The sequencing used unstimulated CD8+ T cells sorted from spleen or lymph node cells, collected before intestinal transplant. The receptors shown here come from a human donor who received an intestinal transplant. CDR3s include the opening cysteine and the closing phenylalanine or tryptophan. D genes are given only for firm matches. For some rows the clone size is stated as once, few or many, or as a class when expanded; others skip it.

d_gene | abundance | j_gene | v_gene | CDR3aa | CDR3nt
TRBD1 | few | TRBJ2-1 | TRBV6-6 | CASRGSRDRGHNEQFF | TGTGCCAGCCGAGGTTCAAGGGACAGGGGGCACAATGAGCAGTTCTTC
TRBD2 | . | TRBJ2-1 | TRBV7-2 | CASSSIAGADYNEQFF | TGTGCCAGCAGCTCAATAGCGGGAGCTGACTACAATGAGCAGTTCTTC
TRBD2 | . | TRBJ2-5 | TRBV6-1 | CASTSGTSTETQYF | TGTGCCAGCACATCCGGGACTAGTACGGAGACCCAGTACTTC
TRBD1 | . | TRBJ1-6 | TRBV7-9 | CASSLEEDRSSYNSPLHF | TGTGCCAGCAGCTTAGAGGAGGACAGGAGCTCCTATAATTCACCCCTCCACTTT
TRBD2 | . | TRBJ2-7 | TRBV7-9 | CASSFPGLAYEQYF | TGTGCCAGCAGCTTTCCGGGACTAGCCTACGAGCAGTACTTC
TRBD1 | . | TRBJ2-7 | TRBV27 | CASSKSGGMLQYF | TGTGCCAGCAGTAAGTCAGGGGGCATGTTACAGTACTTC
TRBD1 | . | TRBJ2-2 | TRBV5-1 | CASSLAGLVRGFDGELFF | TGCGCCAGCAGCTTGGCGGGTTTGGTCAGGGGGTTCGACGGGGAGCTGTTTTTT
. | . | TRBJ2-7 | TRBV11-2 | CASSLDLTYEQYF | TGTGCCAGCAGCTTGGACTTAACCTACGAGCAGTACTTC
. | few | TRBJ2-2 | TRBV6-5 | CASSASDTGELFF | TGTGCCAGCAGTGCTAGCGACACCGGGGAGCTGTTTTTT
. | once | TRBJ1-5 | TRBV6-5 | CASSYSGDSQPQHF | TGTGCCAGCAGTTACAGTGGGGATAGTCAGCCCCAGCATTTT
TRBD1 | . | TRBJ2-7 | TRBV4-1 | CASSQVQGPDYEQYF | TGCGCCAGCAGCCAAGTACAGGGGCCGGACTACGAGCAGTACTTC
. | . | TRBJ2-1 | TRBV10-1 | CASSESLVGGNEQFF | TGCGCCAGCAGTGAGTCACTAGTTGGGGGGAATGAGCAGTTCTTC
TRBD1 | few | TRBJ2-1 | TRBV2 | CATGTDNEQFF | TGTGCCACCGGGACAGACAATGAGCAGTTCTTC
. | once | TRBJ2-3 | TRBV27 | CASSFSGLTDTQYF | TGTGCCAGCAGTTTTTCAGGTTTGACGGATACGCAGTATTTT
. | . | TRBJ1-3 | TRBV30 | CAWKSQGAGNTIYF | TGTGCCTGGAAGTCTCAGGGTGCGGGAAACACCATATATTTT
. | . | TRBJ1-6 | TRBV6-1 | CASNPTDTYNSPLHF | TGTGCCAGCAACCCGACAGATACCTATAATTCACCCCTCCACTTT
. | . | TRBJ2-7 | TRBV7-9 | CASSLRGPYEQYF | TGTGCCAGCAGCTTACGGGGGCCCTACGAGCAGTACTTC
TRBD2 | . | TRBJ2-1 | TRBV27 | CASSSESGGLRNEQFF | TGTGCCAGCAGTTCCGAGAGCGGGGGTTTACGCAATGAGCAGTTCTTC
. | . | TRBJ2-5 | TRBV2 | CASSPPAGDGQETQYF | TGTGCCAGCAGCCCGCCGGCAGGGGATGGCCAAGAGACCCAGTACTTC
TRBD2 | . | TRBJ2-3 | TRBV7-6 | CASSRPAGASTDTQYF | TGTGCCAGCAGTAGACCAGCGGGAGCGTCCACAGATACGCAGTATTTT
. | . | TRBJ2-7 | TRBV6-5 | CASSYSSGSPYEQYF | TGTGCCAGCAGTTACTCATCCGGGAGTCCCTACGAGCAGTACTTC
TRBD1 | . | TRBJ2-1 | TRBV29-1 | CSVLGQGVIEQFF | TGCAGCGTTCTAGGACAGGGCGTCATCGAGCAGTTCTTC
TRBD1 | . | TRBJ1-5 | TRBV4-1 | CASSQDPGGTNQPQHF | TGCGCCAGCAGCCAAGATCCAGGGGGTACAAATCAGCCCCAGCATTTT
TRBD1 | . | TRBJ2-5 | TRBV7-9 | CATGQGGTQYF | TGTGCCACCGGACAGGGTGGGACCCAGTACTTC
. | . | TRBJ1-6 | TRBV27 | CASSLSAGAYNSPLHF | TGTGCCAGCAGTTTATCGGCAGGGGCCTATAATTCACCCCTCCACTTT
. | . | TRBJ2-2 | TRBV6-4 | CASSEADTGELFF | TGTGCCAGCAGTGAAGCAGACACCGGGGAGCTGTTTTTT
. | . | TRBJ1-1 | TRBV4-1 | CASSHAPGNTEAFF | TGCGCCAGCAGCCATGCGCCAGGGAACACTGAAGCTTTCTTT
. | . | TRBJ2-5 | TRBV20-1 | CSAKQGTQYF | TGCAGTGCCAAACAGGGGACCCAGTACTTC
TRBD2 | . | TRBJ2-7 | TRBV10-2 | CASSDRLAGFYEQYF | TGCGCCAGCAGTGACCGACTAGCGGGGTTCTACGAGCAGTACTTC
. | . | TRBJ2-7 | TRBV28 | CASSFSAITDKNYEQYF | TGTGCCAGCAGTTTCTCGGCCATAACCGACAAAAACTACGAGCAGTACTTC
TRBD2 | . | TRBJ2-1 | TRBV27 | CASNPLAQNYNEQFF | TGTGCCAGCAACCCACTAGCGCAAAACTACAATGAGCAGTTCTTC
. | . | TRBJ2-7 | TRBV27 | CASSEGPSYEQYF | TGTGCCAGCAGTGAGGGACCCTCCTACGAGCAGTACTTC
. | . | TRBJ2-2 | TRBV7-6 | CASSLGGSTGELFF | TGTGCCAGCAGCTTAGGCGGTTCCACCGGGGAGCTGTTTTTT
. | . | TRBJ1-4 | TRBV11-2 | CASSLNPFNEKLFF | TGTGCCAGCAGCTTAAATCCCTTTAATGAAAAACTGTTTTTT
TRBD2 | once | TRBJ2-5 | TRBV5-6 | CASSLGPGLAGGKETQYF | TGTGCCAGCAGCTTGGGACCGGGACTAGCGGGAGGTAAAGAGACCCAGTACTTC
TRBD1 | . | TRBJ2-7 | TRBV18 | CASSSQGEYEQYF | TGTGCCAGCTCATCACAGGGGGAATACGAGCAGTACTTC
TRBD1 | once | TRBJ2-2 | TRBV4-1 | CASSRQGVKAGELFF | TGCGCCAGCAGCCGCCAGGGGGTTAAGGCCGGGGAGCTGTTTTTT
TRBD1 | once | TRBJ1-5 | TRBV10-3 | CAISYRGRGPQHF | TGTGCCATCAGCTACAGGGGCCGTGGGCCCCAGCATTTT
. | . | TRBJ2-7 | TRBV11-2 | CASSTHREIGYEQYF | TGTGCCAGCAGCACACACAGGGAGATCGGCTACGAGCAGTACTTC
. | . | TRBJ2-3 | TRBV7-9 | CASSLVPGLYTDTQYF | TGTGCCAGCAGCTTAGTCCCGGGACTCTACACAGATACGCAGTATTTT
TRBD1 | . | TRBJ2-7 | TRBV5-3 | CARSNRGCAYEQYF | TGTGCCAGAAGCAACAGGGGTTGTGCCTACGAGCAGTACTTC
. | . | TRBJ1-6 | TRBV16 | CASSRGLNSPLHF | TGTGCCAGCAGCCGAGGACTTAATTCACCCCTCCACTTT
TRBD2 | . | TRBJ2-5 | TRBV15 | CATSRTGASGRNDQETQYF | TGTGCCACCAGCAGAACAGGGGCTAGCGGGAGGAACGACCAAGAGACCCAGTACTTC
. | . | TRBJ1-5 | TRBV15 | CATSSSGEPQPQHF | TGTGCCACCAGCAGTTCGGGGGAGCCTCAGCCCCAGCATTTT
. | . | TRBJ1-2 | TRBV6-6 | CASRLGDGYTF | TGTGCCAGCAGGTTGGGGGATGGCTACACCTTC
. | . | TRBJ2-3 | TRBV11-2 | CASSLFLRKATDTQYF | TGTGCCAGCAGCTTATTCCTGAGAAAAGCCACAGATACGCAGTATTTT